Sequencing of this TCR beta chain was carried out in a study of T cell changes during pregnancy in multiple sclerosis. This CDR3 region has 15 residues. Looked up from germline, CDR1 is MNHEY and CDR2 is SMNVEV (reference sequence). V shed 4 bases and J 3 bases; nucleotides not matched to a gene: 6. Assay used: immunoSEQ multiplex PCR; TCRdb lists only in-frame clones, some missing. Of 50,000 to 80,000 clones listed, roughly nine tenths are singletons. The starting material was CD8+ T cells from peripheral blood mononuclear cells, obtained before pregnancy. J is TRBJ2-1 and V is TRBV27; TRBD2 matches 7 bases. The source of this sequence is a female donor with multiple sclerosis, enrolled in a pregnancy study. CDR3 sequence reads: CASSSSGTFYNEQFF. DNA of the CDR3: TGTGCCAGCAGTTCAAGCGGGACTTTCTACAATGAGCAGTTCTTC.